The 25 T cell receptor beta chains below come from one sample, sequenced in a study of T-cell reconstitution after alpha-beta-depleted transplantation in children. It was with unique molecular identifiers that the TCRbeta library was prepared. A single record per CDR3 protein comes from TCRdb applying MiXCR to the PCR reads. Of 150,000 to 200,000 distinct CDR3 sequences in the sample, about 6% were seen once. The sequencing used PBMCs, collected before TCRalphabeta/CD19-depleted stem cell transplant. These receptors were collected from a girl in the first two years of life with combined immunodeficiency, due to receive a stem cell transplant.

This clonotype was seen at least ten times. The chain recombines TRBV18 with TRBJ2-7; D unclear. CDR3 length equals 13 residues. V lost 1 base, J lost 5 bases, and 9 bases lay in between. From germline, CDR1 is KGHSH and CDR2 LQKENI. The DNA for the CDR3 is TGTGCCAGCTCACCACACGTGGCTCACGAGCAGTACTTC. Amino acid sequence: CASSPHVAHEQYF.

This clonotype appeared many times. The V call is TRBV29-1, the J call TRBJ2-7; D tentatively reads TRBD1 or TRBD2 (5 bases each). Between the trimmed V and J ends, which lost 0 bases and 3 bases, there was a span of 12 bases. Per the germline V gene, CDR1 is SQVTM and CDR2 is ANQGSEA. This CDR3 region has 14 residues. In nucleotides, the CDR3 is TGCAGCGTTGAAGAGGGCGGGCAGGGCTACGAGCAGTACTTC. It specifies CSVEEGGQGYEQYF.

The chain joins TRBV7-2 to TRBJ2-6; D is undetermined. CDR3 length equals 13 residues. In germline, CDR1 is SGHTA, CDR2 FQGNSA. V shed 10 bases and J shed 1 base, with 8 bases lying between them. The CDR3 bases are TGTGCCAACGGCCGTTCTGGGGCCAACGTCCTGACTTTC. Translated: CANGRSGANVLTF. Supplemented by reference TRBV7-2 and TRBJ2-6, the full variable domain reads GAGVSQSPSNKVTEKGKDVELRCDPISGHTALYWYRQSLGQGLEFLIYFQGNSAPDKSGLPSDRFSAERTGGSVSTLTIQRTQQEDSAVYLCANGRSGANVLTFGAGSRLTVL.

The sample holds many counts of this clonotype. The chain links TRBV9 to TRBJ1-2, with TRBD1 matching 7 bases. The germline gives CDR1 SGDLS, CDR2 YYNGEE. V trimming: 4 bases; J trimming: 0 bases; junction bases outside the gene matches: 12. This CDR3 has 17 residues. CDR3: CASSSKTGEKTNYGYTF. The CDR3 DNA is TGTGCCAGCAGCTCCAAAACAGGGGAGAAAACTAACTATGGCTACACCTTC.

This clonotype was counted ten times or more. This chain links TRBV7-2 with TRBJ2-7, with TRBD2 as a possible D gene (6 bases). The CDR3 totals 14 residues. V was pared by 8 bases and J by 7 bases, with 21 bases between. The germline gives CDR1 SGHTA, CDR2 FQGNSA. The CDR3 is CASGWGVTGAEQYF. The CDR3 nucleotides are TGTGCCAGCGGTTGGGGGGTAACCGGAGCTGAGCAGTACTTC.

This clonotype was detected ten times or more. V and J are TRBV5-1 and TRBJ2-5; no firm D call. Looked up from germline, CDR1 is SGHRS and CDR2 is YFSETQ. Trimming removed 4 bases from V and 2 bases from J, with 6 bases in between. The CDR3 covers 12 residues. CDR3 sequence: CASSHLQETQYF. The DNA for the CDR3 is TGCGCCAGCAGCCACCTACAAGAGACCCAGTACTTC. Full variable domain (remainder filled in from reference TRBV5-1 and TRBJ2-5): KAGVTQTPRYLIKTRGQQVTLSCSPISGHRSVSWYQQTPGQGLQFLFEYFSETQRNKGNFPGRFSGRQFSNSRSEMNVSTLELGDSALYLCASSHLQETQYFGPGTRLLVL.

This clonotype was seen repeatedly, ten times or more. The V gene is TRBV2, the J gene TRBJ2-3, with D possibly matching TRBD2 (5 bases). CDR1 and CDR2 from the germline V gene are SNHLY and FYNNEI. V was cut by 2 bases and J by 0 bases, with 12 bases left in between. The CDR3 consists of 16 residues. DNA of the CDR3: TGTGCCAGCAGTGAACCACTGCGGGTTAGCACAGATACGCAGTATTTT. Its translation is CASSEPLRVSTDTQYF.

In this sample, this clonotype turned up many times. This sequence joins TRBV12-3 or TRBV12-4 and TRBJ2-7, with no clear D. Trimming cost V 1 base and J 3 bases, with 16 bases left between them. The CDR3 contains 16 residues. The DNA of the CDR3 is TGTGCCAGCAGTTTAGGCGTGGGATTGGGCCACTACGAGCAGTACTTC. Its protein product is CASSLGVGLGHYEQYF.

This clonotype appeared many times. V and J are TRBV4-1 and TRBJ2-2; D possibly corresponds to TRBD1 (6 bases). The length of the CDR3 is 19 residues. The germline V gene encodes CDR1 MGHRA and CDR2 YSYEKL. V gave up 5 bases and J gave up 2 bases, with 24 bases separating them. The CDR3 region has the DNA TGCGCCAGCAGCTATGCTTGGGGACACCAAGCATTTAACACCGGGGAGCTGTTTTTT. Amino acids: CASSYAWGHQAFNTGELFF.

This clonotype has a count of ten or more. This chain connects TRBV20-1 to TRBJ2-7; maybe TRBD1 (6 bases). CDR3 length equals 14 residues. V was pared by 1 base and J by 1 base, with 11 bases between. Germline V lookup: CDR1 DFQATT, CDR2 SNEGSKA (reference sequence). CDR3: CSARGQAFSYEQYF. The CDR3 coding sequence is TGCAGTGCTAGAGGACAGGCCTTTTCCTACGAGCAGTACTTC.

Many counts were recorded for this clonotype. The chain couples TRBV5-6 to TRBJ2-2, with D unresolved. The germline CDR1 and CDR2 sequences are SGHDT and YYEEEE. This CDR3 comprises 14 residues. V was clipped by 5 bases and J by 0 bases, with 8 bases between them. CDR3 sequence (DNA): TGTGCCAGCAGTTGGCAGCCGAACACCGGGGAGCTGTTTTTT. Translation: CASSWQPNTGELFF. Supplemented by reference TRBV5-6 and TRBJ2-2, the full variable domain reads DAGVTQSPTHLIKTRGQQVTLRCSPKSGHDTVSWYQQALGQGPQFIFQYYEEEERQRGNFPDRFSGHQFPNYSSELNVNALLLGDSALYLCASSWQPNTGELFFGEGSRLTVL.

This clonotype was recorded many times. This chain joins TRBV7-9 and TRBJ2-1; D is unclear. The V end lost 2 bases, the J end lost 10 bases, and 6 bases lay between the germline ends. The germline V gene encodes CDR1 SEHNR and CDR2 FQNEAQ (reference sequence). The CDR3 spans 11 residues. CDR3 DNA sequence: TGTGCCAGCAGCTTACCAGCGGAGCAGTTCTTC. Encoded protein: CASSLPAEQFF.

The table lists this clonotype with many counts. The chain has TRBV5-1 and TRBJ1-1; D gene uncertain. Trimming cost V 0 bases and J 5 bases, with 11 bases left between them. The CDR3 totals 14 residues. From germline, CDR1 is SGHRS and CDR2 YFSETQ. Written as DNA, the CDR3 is TGCGCCAGCAGCTTGGCAGGAGGAATTACTGAAGCTTTCTTT. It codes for CASSLAGGITEAFF.

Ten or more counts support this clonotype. CDR3: CASTPSGGRSYNEQFF. The CDR3, as DNA: TGTGCCAGCACCCCTAGCGGGGGCCGCTCCTACAATGAGCAGTTCTTC. The chain has TRBV12-3 or TRBV12-4 and TRBJ2-1, with 10 positions matching TRBD2. Unmatched junction bases numbered 6, after V lost 7 bases and J lost 0 bases. The CDR3 length is 16 residues.

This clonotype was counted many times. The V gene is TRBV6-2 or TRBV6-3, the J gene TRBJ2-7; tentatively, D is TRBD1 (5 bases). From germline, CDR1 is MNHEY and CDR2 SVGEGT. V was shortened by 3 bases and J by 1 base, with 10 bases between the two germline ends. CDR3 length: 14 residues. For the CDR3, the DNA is TGTGCCAGCAGTTATCAAGGGGCGTCCTACGAGCAGTACTTC. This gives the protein CASSYQGASYEQYF.

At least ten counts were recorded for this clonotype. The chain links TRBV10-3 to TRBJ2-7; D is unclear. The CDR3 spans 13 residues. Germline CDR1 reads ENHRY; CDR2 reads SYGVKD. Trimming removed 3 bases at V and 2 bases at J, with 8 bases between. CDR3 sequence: CAISEEVTYEQYF. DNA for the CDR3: TGTGCCATCAGTGAAGAGGTCACCTACGAGCAGTACTTC.

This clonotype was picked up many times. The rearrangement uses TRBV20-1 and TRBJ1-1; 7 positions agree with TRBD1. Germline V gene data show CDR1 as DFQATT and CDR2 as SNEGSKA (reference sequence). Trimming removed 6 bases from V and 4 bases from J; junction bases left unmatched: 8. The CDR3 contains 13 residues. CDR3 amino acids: CSAFRHRGTEAFF. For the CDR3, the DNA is TGCAGTGCGTTCCGACACAGGGGCACTGAAGCTTTCTTT.

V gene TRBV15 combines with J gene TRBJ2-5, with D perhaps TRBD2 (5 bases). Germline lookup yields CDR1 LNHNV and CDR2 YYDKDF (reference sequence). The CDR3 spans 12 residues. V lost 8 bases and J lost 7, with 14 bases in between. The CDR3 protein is CATQGGGGTQYF. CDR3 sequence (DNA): TGTGCCACCCAAGGAGGCGGTGGGACCCAGTACTTC.

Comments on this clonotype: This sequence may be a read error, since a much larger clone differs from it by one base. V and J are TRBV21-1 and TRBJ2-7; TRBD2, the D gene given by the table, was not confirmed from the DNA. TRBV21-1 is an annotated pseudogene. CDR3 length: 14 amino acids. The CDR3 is CASSQGSGRYKQYF. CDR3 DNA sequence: TGTGCCAGCAGCCAGGGCTCAGGGAGGTACAAGCAGTACTTC.

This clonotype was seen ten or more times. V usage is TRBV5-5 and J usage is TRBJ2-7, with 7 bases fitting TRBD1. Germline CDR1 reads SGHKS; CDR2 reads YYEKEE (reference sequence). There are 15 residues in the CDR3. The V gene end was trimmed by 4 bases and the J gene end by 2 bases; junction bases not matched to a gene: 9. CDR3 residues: CASSPLPTGTYEQYF. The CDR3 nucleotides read TGTGCCAGCAGCCCCCTACCGACAGGGACCTACGAGCAGTACTTC.

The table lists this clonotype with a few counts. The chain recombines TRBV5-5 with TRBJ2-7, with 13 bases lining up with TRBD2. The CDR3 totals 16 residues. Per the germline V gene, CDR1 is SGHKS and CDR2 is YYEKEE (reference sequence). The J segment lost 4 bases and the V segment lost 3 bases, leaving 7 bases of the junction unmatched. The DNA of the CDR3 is TGTGCCAGCAGCTCACTAGCGGGGGGGCCTTTTTACGAGCAGTACTTC. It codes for CASSSLAGGPFYEQYF.

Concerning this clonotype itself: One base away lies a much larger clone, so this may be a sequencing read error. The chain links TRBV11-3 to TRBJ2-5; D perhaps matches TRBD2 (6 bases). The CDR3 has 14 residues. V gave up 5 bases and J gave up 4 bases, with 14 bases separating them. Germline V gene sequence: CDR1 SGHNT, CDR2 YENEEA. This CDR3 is CASSAHGTLETQYF. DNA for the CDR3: TGTGCCAGCAGCGCACACGGGACTTTAGAGACCCAGTACTTC. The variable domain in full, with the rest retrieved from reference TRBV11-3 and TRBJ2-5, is EAGVVQSPRYKIIEKKQPVAFWCNPISGHNTLYWYLQNLGQGPELLIRYENEEAVDDSQLPKDRFSAERLKGVDSTLKIQPAELGDSAVYLCASSAHGTLETQYFGPGTRLLVL.

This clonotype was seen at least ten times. CDR3 protein: CASSGLGQGATGELFF. The CDR3 DNA follows: TGTGCCAGCAGTGGCCTAGGACAGGGTGCCACCGGGGAGCTGTTTTTT. V usage is TRBV6-1 and J usage is TRBJ2-2, with 8 bases that match TRBD1. Germline V CDR1 and CDR2: MNHNS, SASEGT. CDR3 size: 16 residues. Germline trimming cut 4 bases from V and 4 bases from J; bases unmatched to any gene: 8.

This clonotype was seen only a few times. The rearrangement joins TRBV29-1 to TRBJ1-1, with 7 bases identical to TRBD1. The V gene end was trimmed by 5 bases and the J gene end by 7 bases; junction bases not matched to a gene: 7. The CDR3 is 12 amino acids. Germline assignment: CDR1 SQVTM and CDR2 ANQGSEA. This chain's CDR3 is CSVRYGQVEAFF. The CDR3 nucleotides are TGCAGCGTTCGATACGGACAGGTTGAAGCTTTCTTT.

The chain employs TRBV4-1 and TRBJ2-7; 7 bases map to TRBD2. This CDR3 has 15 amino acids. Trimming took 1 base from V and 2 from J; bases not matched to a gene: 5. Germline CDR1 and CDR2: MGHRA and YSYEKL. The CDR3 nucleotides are TGCGCCAGCAGCCAAGTGCCTAGCGGCACCTACGAGCAGTACTTC. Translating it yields CASSQVPSGTYEQYF.